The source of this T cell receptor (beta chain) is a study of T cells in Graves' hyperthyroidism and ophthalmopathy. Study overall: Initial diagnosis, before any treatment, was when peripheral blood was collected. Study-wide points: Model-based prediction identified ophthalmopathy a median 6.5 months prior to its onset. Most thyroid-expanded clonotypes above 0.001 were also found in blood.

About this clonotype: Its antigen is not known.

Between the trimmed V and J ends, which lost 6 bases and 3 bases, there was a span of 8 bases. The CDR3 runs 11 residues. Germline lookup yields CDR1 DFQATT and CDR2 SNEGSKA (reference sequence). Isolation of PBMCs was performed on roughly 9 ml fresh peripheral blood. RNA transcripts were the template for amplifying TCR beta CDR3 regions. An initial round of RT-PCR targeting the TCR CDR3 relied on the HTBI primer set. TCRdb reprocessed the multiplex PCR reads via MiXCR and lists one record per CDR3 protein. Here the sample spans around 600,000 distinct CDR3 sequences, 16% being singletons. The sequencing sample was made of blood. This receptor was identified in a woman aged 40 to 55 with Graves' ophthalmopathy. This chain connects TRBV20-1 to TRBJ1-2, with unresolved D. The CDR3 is CSADDYYGYTF. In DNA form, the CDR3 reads TGCAGTGCAGACGATTACTATGGCTACACCTTC.